Here is one T cell receptor (beta chain) with its context. Some clones are missing from TCRdb's copy, which holds only in-frame ones; the method was immunoSEQ multiplex PCR. The sample has 110,000 or so clones; under 95% are singletons. The data derive from a study of T cells after somatic rescue of genetic block. CDR3 length: 14 amino acids. V shed 6 bases and J shed 0 bases, with 11 bases lying between them. Germline V gene sequence: CDR1 MNHEY, CDR2 SVGAGI. The origin of this receptor is a woman aged 18-35 years. The chain links TRBV6-5 to TRBJ1-1; unclear D gene. The sequencing sample was made of peripheral blood mononuclear cells (PBMCs). DNA for the CDR3: TGTGCCAGCAGCCCCGGTGGGGTGAACACTGAAGCTTTCTTT. This translates into CASSPGGVNTEAFF.